A selection of T cell receptor beta chains follows, all from one sample in a study of post-analysis software for immune sequencing data. MiXCR, run by TCRdb on the PCR reads, gives a single entry per CDR3 protein. The profile covers around 200,000 distinct CDR3 sequences, with over 25% appearing a single time and more than 3% taken by the ten largest. Sequenced sample: blood. The receptors derive from a girl aged 2 to 17 with multiple sclerosis. Each CDR3 is given with its conserved first and last residue. Each record gives: V gene, D gene, J gene, clone size, CDR3 DNA, CDR3 protein. A D gene is named only where the DNA matches it firmly. Expanded clones are given a class, and other clones once, few, many or no size at all.

V: TRBV5-1
D: TRBD1
J: TRBJ2-3
size: many
DNA: TGCGCCAGCAGCGAGGGACAGGGCCTAGATACGCAGTATTTT
CDR3: CASSEGQGLDTQYF

V: TRBV5-1
D: TRBD1
J: TRBJ2-1
size: .
DNA: TGCGCCAGCAGCAGGACAGGGTTTGACGAGCAGTTCTTC
CDR3: CASSRTGFDEQFF

V: TRBV27
D: TRBD1
J: TRBJ2-7
size: .
DNA: TGTGCCAGCAGCCGAACATCCGGGACAGGGCCCTCCTACGAGCAGTACTTC
CDR3: CASSRTSGTGPSYEQYF

V: TRBV7-9
D: .
J: TRBJ1-1
size: .
DNA: TGTGCCAGCAGCCCTATCCTTGCCCGAGAAGGTGAAGCTTTCTTT
CDR3: CASSPILAREGEAFF

V: TRBV20-1
D: TRBD2
J: TRBJ2-3
size: many
DNA: TGCAGTTCCAAATCTAGCGGAGGCAGAACAGATACGCAGTATTTT
CDR3: CSSKSSGGRTDTQYF

V: TRBV3-1
D: .
J: TRBJ2-7
size: few
DNA: TGTGCCAGCAGCCGTAGCGAGTCGGGGGAGCAGTACTTC
CDR3: CASSRSESGEQYF

V: TRBV29-1
D: TRBD1
J: TRBJ1-1
size: .
DNA: TGCAGCGTTGAAAAAGTGAGGGAGGGCAGGGGGCTAGCTTTCTTT
CDR3: CSVEKVREGRGLAFF

V: TRBV9
D: TRBD1
J: TRBJ2-1
size: .
DNA: TGTGCCAGCAGTCACGGAACAGGGGGCAGGGAGCAGTTCTTC
CDR3: CASSHGTGGREQFF

V: TRBV29-1
D: .
J: TRBJ2-1
size: many
DNA: TGCAGCGTTGAGGCAGGGAAGGTCAATCGGGATGAGCAGTTCTTC
CDR3: CSVEAGKVNRDEQFF

V: TRBV7-2
D: .
J: TRBJ2-7
size: once
DNA: TGTGCCAGCAGCTTAGCGGCGGGTGTGGGGGAGCAGTACTTC
CDR3: CASSLAAGVGEQYF

V: TRBV12-3/TRBV12-4
D: TRBD1
J: TRBJ1-2
size: few
DNA: TGTGCCAGCAGTTTAATAAGCGGGACAGGGGTCGGTGGCTACACCTTC
CDR3: CASSLISGTGVGGYTF

V: TRBV20-1
D: .
J: TRBJ1-1
size: .
DNA: TGCAGTGCTAGTAGTAGCGCTGAAGCTTTCTTT
CDR3: CSASSSAEAFF

V: TRBV15
D: .
J: TRBJ2-7
size: few
DNA: TGTGCCACCAGCAGGACAGCCCCCTACGAGCGGTACTTC
CDR3: CATSRTAPYERYF

V: TRBV7-8
D: .
J: TRBJ2-1
size: .
DNA: TGTGCCAGCACCACGACGAGACAGAATGAGCAGTGCTTC
CDR3: CASTTTRQNEQCF

V: TRBV20-1
D: .
J: TRBJ2-7
size: .
DNA: TGCAGTGCCGGGACCCAAGGGGAGCAGTACTTC
CDR3: CSAGTQGEQYF

V: TRBV20-1
D: TRBD1
J: TRBJ2-7
size: many
DNA: TGCAGTGCTAGTGACAGGGGGTCAGCCTACGAGCAGTACTTC
CDR3: CSASDRGSAYEQYF

V: TRBV5-1
D: .
J: TRBJ2-7
size: few
DNA: TGCGCCAGCAGCTTTACCGGGACAACCTACGAGCAGTACTTC
CDR3: CASSFTGTTYEQYF

V: TRBV7-2
D: .
J: TRBJ1-2
size: .
DNA: TGTGCCAGCAGCAACCAACCCGGGGCAGGGAATGGCTACACCTTC
CDR3: CASSNQPGAGNGYTF

V: TRBV21-1
D: .
J: TRBJ2-3
size: many
DNA: TGTGCCAGCGCCCCACTAGCGGGAGACGTGGCAGATACGCAGTATTTT
CDR3: CASAPLAGDVADTQYF

V: TRBV29-1
D: .
J: TRBJ2-1
size: few
DNA: TGCAGCGTTGATTCATGGGACGGCAACAATGAGCAGTTCTTC
CDR3: CSVDSWDGNNEQFF

V: TRBV11-2
D: TRBD1
J: TRBJ2-1
size: few
DNA: TGTGCCAGCAGCTCCCCACAGGGGCGAAGGGGCTACAATGAGCAGTTCTTC
CDR3: CASSSPQGRRGYNEQFF

V: TRBV5-1
D: .
J: TRBJ2-5
size: .
DNA: TGCGCCAGCAGTGGGGGCGCCCCTGGAGAGACCCAGTACTTC
CDR3: CASSGGAPGETQYF

V: TRBV28
D: .
J: TRBJ1-2
size: .
DNA: TGTGCCAGCAGTTCTTTGGGCCAGACTTTGGGCTACACCTTC
CDR3: CASSSLGQTLGYTF

V: TRBV4-1
D: .
J: TRBJ1-2
size: few
DNA: TGCGCCAGCAGCCAAGATCAGGTCGGTCCGATTAACTATGGCTACACCTTC
CDR3: CASSQDQVGPINYGYTF

V: TRBV20-1
D: TRBD2
J: TRBJ2-7
size: .
DNA: TGCAGTGCTAGAGATATGAGCGGGAGGGCCCTCGGTTACGAGCAGTACTTC
CDR3: CSARDMSGRALGYEQYF

V: TRBV12-3/TRBV12-4
D: .
J: TRBJ1-3
size: .
DNA: TGTGCCAGCAGTTTGAGTCCGGGGGCCGGAAACACCATATATTTT
CDR3: CASSLSPGAGNTIYF

V: TRBV7-9
D: TRBD2
J: TRBJ2-3
size: many
DNA: TGTGCCAGCAGCTCAATAGCGGGAGCTAGCACAGATACGCAGTATTTT
CDR3: CASSSIAGASTDTQYF

V: TRBV6-4
D: .
J: TRBJ2-5
size: .
DNA: TGTGCCAGCAGTGACTCCCCTCCAACGACCCAGTACTTC
CDR3: CASSDSPPTTQYF

V: TRBV14
D: TRBD2
J: TRBJ2-1
size: many
DNA: TGTGCCAGCAGCCGAGGGACTAGCGGCCTCCTCTATGAGCAGTTCTTC
CDR3: CASSRGTSGLLYEQFF

V: TRBV20-1
D: TRBD1
J: TRBJ2-5
size: few
DNA: TGCAGTGCCACACCCCAGACAGGGAGTCATAAGACCCAGTACTTC
CDR3: CSATPQTGSHKTQYF

V: TRBV4-2
D: .
J: TRBJ2-3
size: many
DNA: TGTGCCAGCAGTCAAAAACAGGACTTCACAGATACGCAGTATTTT
CDR3: CASSQKQDFTDTQYF

V: TRBV6-6
D: .
J: TRBJ1-4
size: .
DNA: TGTGCCAGCAGCAGGGAGCTGGACCGTGAAAAACTGTTTTTT
CDR3: CASSRELDREKLFF

V: TRBV12-3/TRBV12-4
D: .
J: TRBJ2-2
size: .
DNA: TGTGCCAGCAGTCCACCAACTACCGGGGAGCGGTTTTTT
CDR3: CASSPPTTGERFF

V: TRBV2
D: TRBD1
J: TRBJ1-2
size: many
DNA: TGTGCCAGCAGTGGGGACAGGGGTCCCCTGGGCTACACCTTC
CDR3: CASSGDRGPLGYTF

V: TRBV6-2/TRBV6-3
D: .
J: TRBJ2-7
size: many
DNA: TGTGCCAGCACGGTGGCGAGCCTCTCCTACGAGCAGTACTTC
CDR3: CASTVASLSYEQYF

V: TRBV12-3/TRBV12-4
D: .
J: TRBJ2-3
size: once
DNA: TGTACCAGCAGTCCCCAAGGGGCGGGTGGCTCAGATACGCAGTATTTT
CDR3: CTSSPQGAGGSDTQYF

V: TRBV5-1
D: .
J: TRBJ1-1
size: .
DNA: TGCGTCAGCAGCCTCAGGGGTGGGAACACTGAAGCTTTCTTT
CDR3: CVSSLRGGNTEAFF

V: TRBV5-1
D: .
J: TRBJ2-1
size: few
DNA: TGCGCCAGCAGCTTGGCCCCTCCCCCATCTGAGCAGTTCTTC
CDR3: CASSLAPPPSEQFF

V: TRBV29-1
D: TRBD2
J: TRBJ2-1
size: medium-sized
DNA: TGCAGCGTTCTAGCGGGAGGAGGAAATGAGCAGTTCTTC
CDR3: CSVLAGGGNEQFF

V: TRBV12-3/TRBV12-4
D: TRBD1
J: TRBJ2-7
size: many
DNA: TGTGCCAGCAGTTACCCGGCCGGACAGGGGGTCGAGCAGTACTTC
CDR3: CASSYPAGQGVEQYF

V: TRBV6-6
D: .
J: TRBJ2-7
size: few
DNA: TGTGCCAGCAGTTACCCCCCCAGGACGGGTTCTTGGGAGCAGTACTTC
CDR3: CASSYPPRTGSWEQYF

V: TRBV12-3/TRBV12-4
D: TRBD1
J: TRBJ1-4
size: few
DNA: TGTGCCAGCAGGCCCGGGACAGGTCTTGAAAAACTGTTTTTT
CDR3: CASRPGTGLEKLFF

V: TRBV28
D: .
J: TRBJ1-3
size: .
DNA: TGTGCCAGCAGCTCCACCCTCCTCTCTGGAAACACCATATATTTT
CDR3: CASSSTLLSGNTIYF

V: TRBV30
D: TRBD2
J: TRBJ2-5
size: .
DNA: TGTGCCTGGGGATCGGGACTAGCGATGGGAGAGACCCAGTACTTC
CDR3: CAWGSGLAMGETQYF

V: TRBV20-1
D: .
J: TRBJ2-1
size: many
DNA: TGCAGTGCTTCCGAACCTAGGGGGTTTTTCAATGAGCAGTTCTTC
CDR3: CSASEPRGFFNEQFF